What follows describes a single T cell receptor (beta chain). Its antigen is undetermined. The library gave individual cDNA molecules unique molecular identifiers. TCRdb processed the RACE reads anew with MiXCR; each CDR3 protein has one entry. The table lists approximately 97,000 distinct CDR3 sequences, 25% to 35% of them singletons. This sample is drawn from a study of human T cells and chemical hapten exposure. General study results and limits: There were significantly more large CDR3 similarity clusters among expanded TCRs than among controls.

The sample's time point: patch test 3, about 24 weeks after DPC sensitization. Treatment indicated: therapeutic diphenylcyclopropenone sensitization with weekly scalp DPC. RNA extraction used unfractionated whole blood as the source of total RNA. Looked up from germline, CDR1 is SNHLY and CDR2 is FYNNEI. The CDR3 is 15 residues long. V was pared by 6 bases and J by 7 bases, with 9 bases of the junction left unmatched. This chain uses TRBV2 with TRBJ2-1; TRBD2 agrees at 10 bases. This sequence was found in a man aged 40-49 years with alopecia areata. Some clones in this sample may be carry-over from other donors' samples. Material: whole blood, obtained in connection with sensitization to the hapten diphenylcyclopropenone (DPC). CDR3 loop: CASRPSSGRGNEQFF. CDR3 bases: TGTGCCAGCAGGCCCTCTAGCGGGAGAGGGAATGAGCAGTTCTTC.